Listed below are T cell receptor beta chains from one sample, sequenced in a study of identical twins. One entry per CDR3 protein results from TCRdb running MiXCR on the 5' RACE reads. The profile shows some 500,000 distinct CDR3 sequences, 9% to 10% of them singletons. The data were also submitted as part of a second study, on yellow fever vaccine responses in identical twins.

The sequencing sample was made of PBMCs. The source of these receptors is a woman aged 18-29 years in good health. Both conserved end residues are part of each CDR3. Each record gives: CDR3 DNA, CDR3 protein, V gene, clone size, D gene, J gene. D genes are given only for firm matches. Rows may omit the clone size; those that give it use once, few, many or a size class.

CDR3nt: TGCAGTGCTATGCCCATACCCCCTAGCACAGATACGCAGTATTTT
CDR3aa: CSAMPIPPSTDTQYF
v_gene: TRBV20-1
abundance: NA
d_gene: NA
j_gene: TRBJ2-3

CDR3nt: TGTGCCTGGGGACTTCTTCCCCGGACCCAGTACTTC
CDR3aa: CAWGLLPRTQYF
v_gene: TRBV30
abundance: NA
d_gene: NA
j_gene: TRBJ2-5

CDR3nt: TGCGCCAGCAGCCGCCAACTAGCGGGAGCCCACAATGAGCAGTTCTTC
CDR3aa: CASSRQLAGAHNEQFF
v_gene: TRBV4-3
abundance: NA
d_gene: TRBD2
j_gene: TRBJ2-1

CDR3nt: TGCGCCAGCAGCCAAGACAAGGGGACGGGAGATACGCAGTATTTT
CDR3aa: CASSQDKGTGDTQYF
v_gene: TRBV4-3
abundance: few
d_gene: NA
j_gene: TRBJ2-3

CDR3nt: TGCAGTGCTAGAGATGGTTCGTTGGACATTCAGTACTTC
CDR3aa: CSARDGSLDIQYF
v_gene: TRBV20-1
abundance: NA
d_gene: NA
j_gene: TRBJ2-4

CDR3nt: TGTGCCAGCAGCCCCGACAGGAGCACTGAAGCTTTCTTT
CDR3aa: CASSPDRSTEAFF
v_gene: TRBV7-2
abundance: NA
d_gene: NA
j_gene: TRBJ1-1

CDR3nt: TGCGCCAGCAGCCAGGGAGGGGGCACTGAGCAGTTCTTC
CDR3aa: CASSQGGGTEQFF
v_gene: TRBV4-1
abundance: once
d_gene: NA
j_gene: TRBJ2-1

CDR3nt: TGTGCCAGCAGCCGGACAGTGGACTCCTACGAGCAGTACTTC
CDR3aa: CASSRTVDSYEQYF
v_gene: TRBV6-2/TRBV6-3
abundance: NA
d_gene: NA
j_gene: TRBJ2-7

CDR3nt: TGTGCCAGCTCACCGGAACGGGATCAGCCCCAGCATTTT
CDR3aa: CASSPERDQPQHF
v_gene: TRBV18
abundance: many
d_gene: NA
j_gene: TRBJ1-5

CDR3nt: TGCGCCAGCAGCATAGACTACCGTGGGGTCGGGGAGCTGTTTTTT
CDR3aa: CASSIDYRGVGELFF
v_gene: TRBV5-1
abundance: NA
d_gene: NA
j_gene: TRBJ2-2

CDR3nt: TGTGCCAGCAGTCCCTGGGTGCTCAGTAACAATGAGCAGTTCTTC
CDR3aa: CASSPWVLSNNEQFF
v_gene: TRBV28
abundance: many
d_gene: NA
j_gene: TRBJ2-1

CDR3nt: TGTGCCAGCAGCCAGGCCGGACAGAGTCTTAATCAGCCCCAGCATTTT
CDR3aa: CASSQAGQSLNQPQHF
v_gene: TRBV4-2
abundance: few
d_gene: NA
j_gene: TRBJ1-5

CDR3nt: TGTGCCAGCAGACCGACAGGGAGAGGAAGCAATCAGCCCCAGCATTTT
CDR3aa: CASRPTGRGSNQPQHF
v_gene: TRBV5-8
abundance: few
d_gene: TRBD1
j_gene: TRBJ1-5

CDR3nt: TGCAGCGTTGAGGTGGGACAGCGAAACTCCTACGAGCAGTACTTC
CDR3aa: CSVEVGQRNSYEQYF
v_gene: TRBV29-1
abundance: NA
d_gene: TRBD1
j_gene: TRBJ2-7

CDR3nt: TGTGCCAGCAGCTTAGCGCCTAGGACTAGAGATGATGAGCAGTTCTTC
CDR3aa: CASSLAPRTRDDEQFF
v_gene: TRBV7-2
abundance: NA
d_gene: TRBD2
j_gene: TRBJ2-1

CDR3nt: TGCGCCAGCAGCTCCGGACTAGCGGGAGCGGGGGAGCAGTTCTTC
CDR3aa: CASSSGLAGAGEQFF
v_gene: TRBV5-1
abundance: few
d_gene: TRBD2
j_gene: TRBJ2-1

CDR3nt: TGTGCCAGCAGTGACTGGGGCACAGATACGCAGTATTTT
CDR3aa: CASSDWGTDTQYF
v_gene: TRBV2
abundance: many
d_gene: NA
j_gene: TRBJ2-3

CDR3nt: TGTGCCAGCCGACCGGGTGGGGATAAGGTTACAGAGACCCAGTACTTC
CDR3aa: CASRPGGDKVTETQYF
v_gene: TRBV11-2
abundance: NA
d_gene: NA
j_gene: TRBJ2-5

CDR3nt: TGCGCCAGCAGCGGGGACAGGGGCCATGAGCAGTTCTTC
CDR3aa: CASSGDRGHEQFF
v_gene: TRBV5-1
abundance: few
d_gene: TRBD1
j_gene: TRBJ2-1

CDR3nt: TGTGCCAGCAGTTTTAACGATAAAGACAACACAGATACGCAGTATTTT
CDR3aa: CASSFNDKDNTDTQYF
v_gene: TRBV6-2/TRBV6-3
abundance: NA
d_gene: NA
j_gene: TRBJ2-3

CDR3nt: TGTGCCAGCAGATCCGGGAGCTACGAAAAACTGTTTTTT
CDR3aa: CASRSGSYEKLFF
v_gene: TRBV2
abundance: many
d_gene: NA
j_gene: TRBJ1-4

CDR3nt: TGTGCCAGCAGCCTAAGCGGGAGGGCCTGGAATGAGCAGTTCTTC
CDR3aa: CASSLSGRAWNEQFF
v_gene: TRBV28
abundance: few
d_gene: TRBD2
j_gene: TRBJ2-1

CDR3nt: TGCGCCAGCAGCTTGGAATCCGGGACTAGTGGGCAGTTCTTC
CDR3aa: CASSLESGTSGQFF
v_gene: TRBV5-1
abundance: few
d_gene: TRBD2
j_gene: TRBJ2-1

CDR3nt: TGTGCCACCAGCAGAGATAAGGACAGCTACGAGCAGTACTTC
CDR3aa: CATSRDKDSYEQYF
v_gene: TRBV15
abundance: NA
d_gene: NA
j_gene: TRBJ2-7

CDR3nt: TGTGCCAGCAGTCCCACAGGGTCTGGCTCCTACGAGCAGTACTTC
CDR3aa: CASSPTGSGSYEQYF
v_gene: TRBV7-2
abundance: few
d_gene: NA
j_gene: TRBJ2-7

CDR3nt: TGTGCCAGCAGCTTACGGAGCGGGAGTGGGAATGAGCAGTTCTTC
CDR3aa: CASSLRSGSGNEQFF
v_gene: TRBV11-3
abundance: NA
d_gene: TRBD2
j_gene: TRBJ2-1

CDR3nt: TGCGCCAGCAGCCAACGTAGGTCCCCAGCTTACGAGCAGTACTTC
CDR3aa: CASSQRRSPAYEQYF
v_gene: TRBV4-3
abundance: NA
d_gene: NA
j_gene: TRBJ2-7

CDR3nt: TGCAGCGTGCCCCAGGGAGAGACCCAGTACTTC
CDR3aa: CSVPQGETQYF
v_gene: TRBV29-1
abundance: few
d_gene: NA
j_gene: TRBJ2-5

CDR3nt: TGTGCCATCACCAGCCGTAGCGGACTGAACACCGGGGAGCCGTTTTTT
CDR3aa: CAITSRSGLNTGEPFF
v_gene: TRBV10-3
abundance: NA
d_gene: NA
j_gene: TRBJ2-2